The rows below give T cell receptor beta chains drawn from one sample of a study of cytomegalovirus exposure and HLA in healthy donors. Sequenced by immunoSEQ multiplex PCR; TCRdb stores in-frame clones only, minus some. The top ten hold 0.95% to 1.5% of the sample, which has about 130,000 clones, over 70% seen once. Sample: PBMCs. The receptors here all came from a female donor in good health and CMV-seronegative. The CDR3 runs from the conserved cysteine through the conserved F or W. Fields, in order: D gene, clone size, V gene, J gene, CDR3 protein, CDR3 DNA. The D gene is left open where the match is weak. A clone size is listed for some rows: how often the clone was seen (once, few, many), or a class if it is expanded.

TRBD2	NA	TRBV28	TRBJ2-7	CASTARAAETSGRTYSYEQYF	TGTGCCAGCACCGCCCGGGCTGCTGAGACTAGCGGGAGGACTTACTCCTACGAGCAGTACTTC
TRBD1	NA	TRBV19	TRBJ2-7	CASSTANPGQGSYEQYF	TGTGCCAGTAGTACTGCGAATCCGGGACAGGGAAGCTACGAGCAGTACTTC
NA	NA	TRBV7-2	TRBJ1-4	CASSLTQMTGDNEKLFF	TGTGCCAGCAGTTTAACCCAAATGACGGGGGATAATGAAAAACTGTTTTTT
NA	NA	TRBV6-5	TRBJ2-7	CASSYAGSSYEQYF	TGTGCCAGCAGTTACGCGGGGAGCTCCTACGAGCAGTACTTC
NA	once	TRBV7-2	TRBJ1-2	CASSLVLANYGYTF	TGTGCCAGCAGCTTAGTTTTAGCTAACTATGGCTACACCTTC
TRBD1	few	TRBV27	TRBJ2-7	CASRPHGTGLVEQYF	TGTGCCAGCAGACCCCACGGGACAGGTCTTGTTGAGCAGTACTTC
TRBD1	NA	TRBV28	TRBJ2-3	CASSLFGPGGSNTQYF	TGTGCCAGCAGTTTATTTGGTCCAGGGGGAAGTAATACGCAGTATTTT
NA	NA	TRBV7-9	TRBJ1-2	CSSSSSRGKAVDYGYTF	TGTTCCAGCAGCTCATCGAGGGGGAAAGCCGTAGACTATGGCTACACCTTC
NA	NA	TRBV5-1	TRBJ2-5	CASSLGRSVQETQYF	TGCGCCAGCAGCTTGGGACGCAGCGTCCAAGAGACCCAGTACTTC
NA	NA	TRBV9	TRBJ2-2	CASSVGTSVFANTGELFF	TGTGCCAGCAGCGTAGGCACTAGTGTATTCGCGAACACCGGGGAGCTGTTTTTT
NA	NA	TRBV11-2	TRBJ1-1	CASSLDGERLPF	TGTGCCAGCAGCTTAGACGGGGAGCGGTTACCGTTT
TRBD2	NA	TRBV7-2	TRBJ2-7	CASSLRGPAGNEQYF	TGTGCCAGCAGCTTACGGGGCCCAGCGGGAAACGAGCAGTACTTC
NA	NA	TRBV6-6	TRBJ2-3	CASSYSVGSGADTQYF	TGTGCCAGCAGTTACTCTGTCGGGAGTGGGGCAGATACGCAGTATTTT
NA	NA	TRBV19	TRBJ2-3	CASSQGGGTQYF	TGTGCCAGTAGTCAGGGGGGAGGTACGCAGTATTTT
TRBD2	NA	TRBV7-2	TRBJ2-1	CASSPARLATYNEQFF	TGTGCCAGCAGCCCTGCCCGACTAGCAACCTACAATGAGCAGTTCTTC
TRBD1	NA	TRBV11-2	TRBJ2-1	CASSLAGGASDEQFF	TGTGCCAGCAGCTTAGCAGGGGGCGCATCCGATGAGCAGTTCTTC
TRBD2	NA	TRBV7-6	TRBJ2-3	CASSLGRTSAGTDTQYF	TGTGCCAGCAGCTTGGGGCGGACTAGCGCAGGCACAGATACGCAGTATTTT
TRBD1	NA	TRBV5-8	TRBJ2-7	CASSLNRGSSYEKYF	TGTGCCAGCAGCTTGAACAGGGGGAGCTCCTACGAGAAGTACTTC
TRBD2	NA	TRBV7-9	TRBJ2-1	CASSSSTSSKLHEQFF	TGTGCCAGCAGCAGTTCGACTAGCTCCAAACTTCATGAGCAGTTCTTC
NA	NA	TRBV29-1	TRBJ2-3	CSVGPGWRGSTDTQYF	TGCAGCGTTGGACCTGGTTGGCGGGGAAGCACAGATACGCAGTATTTT
NA	NA	TRBV5-5	TRBJ1-4	CASSLSEGDEKLFF	TGTGCCAGCAGCTTATCAGAGGGTGACGAAAAACTGTTTTTT
NA	NA	TRBV19	TRBJ1-6	CASSSPDSYNSPLHF	TGTGCCAGTAGTTCTCCAGACTCCTATAATTCACCCCTCCACTTT
TRBD1	NA	TRBV19	TRBJ1-5	CASSTRTGHQPQHF	TGTGCCAGTAGTACAAGGACAGGGCATCAGCCCCAGCATTTT
NA	NA	TRBV5-1	TRBJ1-3	CASSLDSTSHTIYF	TGCGCCAGCAGCTTGGATTCGACATCGCACACCATATATTTT
TRBD2	NA	TRBV30	TRBJ2-3	CAWSVPGGDTQYF	TGTGCCTGGAGTGTACCGGGGGGAGATACGCAGTATTTT
TRBD1	NA	TRBV9	TRBJ1-1	CASSPGQGAMNTEAFF	TGTGCCAGCAGCCCTGGACAGGGGGCGATGAACACTGAAGCTTTCTTT
NA	NA	TRBV18	TRBJ1-1	CASSRSGDTEAFF	TGTGCCAGCTCACGGTCGGGTGACACTGAAGCTTTCTTT
TRBD2	NA	TRBV7-8	TRBJ2-7	CASSSTLVAGIYEQYF	TGTGCCAGCAGCTCGACCCTTGTAGCGGGGATCTACGAGCAGTACTTC